This T cell receptor (beta chain) originates from a study of molecular identifiers for immune sequencing clone quantification. MiXCR, applied by TCRdb to the PCR reads, yields one record per CDR3 protein. The sample consists of tens of thousands of distinct CDR3 sequences, approximately 18% of them appearing once. Germline-derived CDR1 and CDR2 are MDHEN and SYDVKM. The CDR3 is made up of 13 amino acids. For this clonotype: At one boundary the junction diverges from the germline segment, which might be a read error.

The sample was naive CD8+ T cells from blood, with Jurkat cell RNA spiked in. As to subset: FACS-sorted CD8+CD4-CCR7+CD45RA+ naive T cells. The TCR comes from a human donor in good health. Some libraries in this study had Jurkat cell RNA spiked in. The rearrangement joins TRBV28 to TRBJ1-1, with D possibly being TRBD1 (6 bases). In nucleotides, the CDR3 is TGTGCCAGCAGGTCCCGGGGGGGCACTGAAGTTTTCTTT. It is translated as CASRSRGGTEVFF.